This T cell receptor (beta chain) stems from a study of blood T cell repertoires in COVID-19. This clone turned up a few times. In the source study's methods: Reference gene primer amplification gave estimated nucleated cell counts. Repertoires were generated with immunoSEQ multiplex PCR, while TCRdb's copy carries only in-frame clones and drops some. That table furnishes V, J and clone size, whereas the DNA furnished D and trimming. This sample has more than 55,000 clones, with roughly 86% found just once. CDR3 length: 12 amino acids. V lost 4 bases, J lost 12 bases, and 8 bases stayed unmatched. Germline V lookup: CDR1 KGHDR, CDR2 SFDVKD.

Sequenced material: peripheral blood. This sequence originates from a man aged 55 to 70 with active or convalescent COVID-19. The genes are TRBV24-1 and TRBJ2-7; 7 nucleotides match TRBD2. CDR3 nucleotides: TGTGCCACCAGTGACACAGGACTAGTACTGTACTTC. Translating gives CATSDTGLVLYF.